One sample yielded the 13 T cell receptor beta chains listed below, sequenced in a study of blood T cell repertoires in COVID-19. Sequenced by immunoSEQ multiplex PCR; TCRdb stores in-frame clones only, minus some. The sample records under 110,000 clones, 80% to 90% being singletons. The material sequenced was peripheral blood. The receptors shown here come from a woman in her twenties or thirties with acute or convalescent COVID-19.

The V call is TRBV2, the J call TRBJ1-1; D remains ambiguous. The CDR3 is 12 amino acids. V was shortened by 4 bases and J by 6 bases, with 9 bases between the two germline ends. The germline gives CDR1 SNHLY, CDR2 FYNNEI. CDR3: CASSGEVPEAFF. In nucleotides, the CDR3 is TGTGCCAGCAGTGGTGAGGTCCCTGAAGCTTTCTTT.

On this clone itself: At one end the junction does not follow the germline gene, possibly because of a read error. The rearrangement joins TRBV7-9 to TRBJ1-3; D is unresolved. Germline assignment: CDR1 SEHNR and CDR2 FQNEAQ (reference sequence). The CDR3 has 10 amino acids. DNA of the CDR3: TGTGCCAGCAGCCCTCGGCCCGGGGATTTT. Translated, it gives CASSPRPGDF.

The rearrangement joins TRBV3-1 (or the pseudogene TRBV3-2) to TRBJ1-5, with D hard to call. The germline V gene encodes CDR1 LGHDT and CDR2 YNNKEL (reference sequence). CDR3 size: 15 residues. The germline V and J ends were trimmed by 4 bases and 2 bases, with 12 bases remaining between them. In DNA form, the CDR3 reads TGTGCCAGCAGCCCATCGCTCCTAGGCAATCAGCCCCAGCATTTT. It encodes CASSPSLLGNQPQHF.

V usage is TRBV29-1 and J usage is TRBJ2-2; 12 bases match TRBD2. The CDR3 covers 17 residues. Germline trimming cut 5 bases from V and 4 bases from J; bases unmatched to any gene: 11. Germline CDR1 and CDR2: SQVTM and ANQGSEA. The CDR3 spells CSVPTSGGFPGTGELFF. In DNA form, the CDR3 reads TGCAGCGTTCCTACTAGCGGGGGGTTCCCGGGCACCGGGGAGCTGTTTTTT.

J is TRBJ1-5 and V is TRBV2; 9 bases are shared with TRBD1. Germline V gene data show CDR1 as SNHLY and CDR2 as FYNNEI. The CDR3 extends over 16 amino acids. V was clipped by 3 bases and J by 1 base; unmatched bases: 4. The CDR3 sequence is CASSDLQGASNQPQHF. CDR3 sequence (DNA): TGTGCCAGCAGTGACCTACAGGGGGCAAGCAATCAGCCCCAGCATTTT.

The J gene is TRBJ1-1, the V gene TRBV5-1; D possibly corresponds to TRBD1 (5 bases). Germline lookup yields CDR1 SGHRS and CDR2 YFSETQ. Trimming took off 7 bases at V and 1 base at J, with 11 bases between the two ends. This CDR3 contains 13 residues. CDR3 sequence: CASRPDRNTEAFF. The CDR3 DNA is TGCGCCAGCCGTCCCGACAGGAACACTGAAGCTTTCTTT.

The CDR3 reads CATSEVGDSTEPDDGNQPQHF. The CDR3 nucleotides are TGTGCCACCAGTGAAGTAGGGGACAGTACAGAGCCAGATGATGGCAATCAGCCCCAGCATTTT. The gene calls are TRBV24-1 and TRBJ1-5, with 7 bases matching TRBD1. V shed 4 bases, J shed 2 bases, and the junction held 22 bases outside the gene matches. This CDR3 is built from 21 residues. Germline CDR1 reads KGHDR; CDR2 reads SFDVKD.

This clone has just a few counts. The chain uses TRBV3-1 (or the pseudogene TRBV3-2) and TRBJ1-2; 8 bases are a match to TRBD1. The CDR3 consists of 16 residues. J gave up 4 bases and V 4 bases, and 11 bases lay outside the gene matches. Germline V gene data show CDR1 as LGHDT and CDR2 as YNNKEL (reference sequence). The CDR3 loop reads CASSPSRTGRSYGYTF. The CDR3 DNA sequence: TGTGCCAGCAGCCCTTCTCGGACAGGGAGAAGCTATGGCTACACCTTC.

The sample holds one count of this clone. The chain is built from TRBV15 and TRBJ2-7, with D possibly TRBD1 on 5 matching bases. Germline CDR1 LNHNV, CDR2 YYDKDF (reference sequence). V lost 3 bases and J lost 5, with 11 bases in between. The CDR3 covers 13 residues. CDR3: CATSSQGFDEQYF. In nucleotides, the CDR3 is TGTGCCACCAGCAGCCAGGGTTTCGACGAGCAGTACTTC. The full variable domain, its missing parts supplied by reference TRBV15 and TRBJ2-7, is DAMVIQNPRYQVTQFGKPVTLSCSQTLNHNVMYWYQQKSSQAPKLLFHYYDKDFNNEADTPDNFQSRRPNTSFCFLDIRSPGLGDTAMYLCATSSQGFDEQYFGPGTRLTVT.

The rearrangement links TRBV6-2 or TRBV6-3 to TRBJ1-4; a possible D gene is TRBD1 (6 bases). This CDR3 is 15 amino acids long. In germline, CDR1 is MNHEY, CDR2 SVGEGT. V was shortened by 3 bases and J by 6 bases, with 14 bases between the two germline ends. CDR3 coding DNA: TGTGCCAGCAGTTATTGGGGGCGTATGGATGAAAAACTGTTTTTT. This sequence encodes CASSYWGRMDEKLFF.

The gene calls are TRBV4-1 and TRBJ2-7; D might be TRBD1 (6 bases). Germline CDR1 and CDR2: MGHRA and YSYEKL. The CDR3 is made up of 15 amino acids. Between the trimmed V and J ends, which lost 4 bases and 3 bases, there was a span of 16 bases. CDR3 in DNA: TGCGCCAGCAGCCGGGAACAGGGTACTATCTACGAGCAGTACTTC. Translation gives CASSREQGTIYEQYF.

This clone has just a few counts. The chain carries TRBV2 and TRBJ1-3; D might be TRBD1 (5 bases). The V end was cut by 1 base, the J end by 0 bases, with 7 bases between. This CDR3 has 15 residues. Germline CDR1 is SNHLY and CDR2 is FYNNEI. Here the CDR3 DNA reads TGTGCCAGCAGTGAAGGACAGAACTCTGGAAACACCATATATTTT. Amino acids: CASSEGQNSGNTIYF.

With respect to this clone: Other DNA sequences in the same sample also yield this CDR3. The chain links TRBV5-1 to TRBJ1-5, with 7 bases aligning to TRBD1. Germline CDR1 and CDR2: SGHRS and YFSETQ. CDR3 length equals 14 residues. The trim removed 7 bases at V and 2 bases at J, leaving 6 bases unmatched. This CDR3 is CASSPGQGNQPQHF. The CDR3 nucleotides are TGCGCCAGCTCCCCCGGACAGGGCAATCAGCCCCAGCATTTT.